The T cell receptor beta chain under discussion was sequenced for a study of cytomegalovirus exposure and HLA in healthy donors. Whole-study findings and limits: A reported reduction in N-insertions relative to the roughly 610-donor mean was seen in an Asian-associated ancestry cluster in a later analysis. Reportedly, cytomegalovirus status was diagnosed with high sensitivity and specificity. There were about 160 TCR beta chains listed as cytomegalovirus-associated. CMV serostatus was the only immune exposure information that was available.

Details on this clone: Its target is unknown.

PCR involved 60 Vbeta and 13 Jbeta primers. Libraries were prepared by immunoSEQ multiplex PCR; TCRdb keeps only in-frame clonotypes and omits some of them. The profile covers 200,000 to 250,000 clones, with about 80% appearing a single time and about a sixth taken by the ten largest. This CDR3 is 14 amino acids long. Germline lookup yields CDR1 SGHTA and CDR2 FQGTGA. The ends were cut back, 2 bases at V and 1 base at J, with 8 bases in the middle. V gene TRBV7-3 combines with J gene TRBJ1-1, with D possibly being TRBD1 (5 bases). The sequenced sample consisted of PBMCs. This clonotype originated in a man in his forties in good health and CMV-seronegative. The CDR3 bases are TGTGCCAGCAGCTTAGGGGCCGGGAACACTGAAGCTTTCTTT. Encoded protein: CASSLGAGNTEAFF.